The 3 T cell receptor beta chains in this list originate from one sample, sequenced in a study of T-cell memory formation after mild COVID-19. Each CDR3 protein gets one entry after TCRdb re-called the 5' RACE reads with MiXCR. The table has over 120,000 distinct CDR3 sequences, about 23% seen once; the top ten hold roughly 24%. Sequencing used PBMCs or a T cell subset sorted from them (not recorded which). The receptors were gathered from an adult woman who had mild COVID-19 (a few samples of this study predate the infection). Cell type and time point are not known.

This chain joins TRBV12-3 or TRBV12-4 and TRBJ2-3, with TRBD2 matching over 8 bases. There are 16 residues in the CDR3. The V gene end was trimmed by 5 bases and the J gene end by 2 bases; junction bases not matched to a gene: 9. The DNA for the CDR3 is TGTGCCAGCAGTCTCTCTGAAGCGGGGGTCACAGATACGCAGTATTTT. Translating gives CASSLSEAGVTDTQYF.

V usage is TRBV5-6 and J usage is TRBJ2-5; 8 nucleotides line up with TRBD1. V lost 0 bases and J lost 2; bases outside the gene matches: 3. The CDR3 has 15 amino acids. Germline lookup yields CDR1 SGHDT and CDR2 YYEEEE. For the CDR3, the DNA is TGTGCCAGCAGCTTGGTAGGACAGGGACAAGAGACCCAGTACTTC. Its translation is CASSLVGQGQETQYF.

The rearrangement uses TRBV9 and TRBJ2-1; TRBD2 matches 8 bases. This CDR3 has 14 residues. The germline CDR1 and CDR2 sequences are SGDLS and YYNGEE. With V trimmed by 2 bases and J by 8 bases, 6 bases remained unmatched. The CDR3 here is CASSVSGSVDEQFF. The CDR3 region has the DNA TGTGCCAGCAGCGTGAGCGGGAGTGTTGATGAGCAGTTCTTC.